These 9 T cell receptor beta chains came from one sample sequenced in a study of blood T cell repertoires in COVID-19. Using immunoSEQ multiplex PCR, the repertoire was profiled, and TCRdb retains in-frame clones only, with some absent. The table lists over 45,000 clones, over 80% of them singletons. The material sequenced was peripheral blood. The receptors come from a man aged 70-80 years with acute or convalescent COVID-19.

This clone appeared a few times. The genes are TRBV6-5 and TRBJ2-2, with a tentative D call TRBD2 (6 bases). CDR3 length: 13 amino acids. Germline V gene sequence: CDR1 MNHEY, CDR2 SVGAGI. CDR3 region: CVTRRANTGELFF. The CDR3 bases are TGTGTCACAAGGAGGGCGAACACCGGGGAGCTGTTTTTT.

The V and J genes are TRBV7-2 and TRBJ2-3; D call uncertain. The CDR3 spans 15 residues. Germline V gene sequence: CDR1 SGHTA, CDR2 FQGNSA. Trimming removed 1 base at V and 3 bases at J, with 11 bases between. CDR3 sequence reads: CASSLVAQFTDTQYF. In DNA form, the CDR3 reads TGTGCCAGCAGCTTAGTCGCACAGTTTACAGATACGCAGTATTTT.

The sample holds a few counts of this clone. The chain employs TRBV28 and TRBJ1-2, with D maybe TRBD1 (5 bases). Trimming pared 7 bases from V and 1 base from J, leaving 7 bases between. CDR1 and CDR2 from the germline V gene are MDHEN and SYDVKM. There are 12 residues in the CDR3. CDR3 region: CASNRNNYGYTF. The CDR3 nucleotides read TGTGCCAGCAACAGGAATAACTATGGCTACACCTTC.

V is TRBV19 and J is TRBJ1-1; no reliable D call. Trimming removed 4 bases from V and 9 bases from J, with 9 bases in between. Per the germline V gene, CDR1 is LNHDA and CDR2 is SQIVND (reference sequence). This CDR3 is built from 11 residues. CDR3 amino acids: CASSRPDKAFF. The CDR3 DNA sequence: TGTGCCAGTAGTAGGCCTGATAAAGCTTTCTTT. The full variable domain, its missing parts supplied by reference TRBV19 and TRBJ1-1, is DGGITQSPKYLFRKEGQNVTLSCEQNLNHDAMYWYRQDPGQGLRLIYYSQIVNDFQKGDIAEGYSVSREKKESFPLTVTSAQKNPTAFYLCASSRPDKAFFGQGTRLTVV.

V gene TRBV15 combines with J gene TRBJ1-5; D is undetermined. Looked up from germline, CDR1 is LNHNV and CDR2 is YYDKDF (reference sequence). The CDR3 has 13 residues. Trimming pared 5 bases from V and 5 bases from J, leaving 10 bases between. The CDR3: CATSAKSDQPQHF. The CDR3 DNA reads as TGTGCCACCAGCGCCAAGTCGGATCAGCCCCAGCATTTT.

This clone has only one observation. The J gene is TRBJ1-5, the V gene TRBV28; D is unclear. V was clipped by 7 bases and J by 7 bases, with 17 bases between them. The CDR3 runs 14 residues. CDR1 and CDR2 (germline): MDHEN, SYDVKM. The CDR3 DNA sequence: TGTGCCAGCACCCCCCGGGTCGGAATGCAGCCCCAGCATTTT. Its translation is CASTPRVGMQPQHF.

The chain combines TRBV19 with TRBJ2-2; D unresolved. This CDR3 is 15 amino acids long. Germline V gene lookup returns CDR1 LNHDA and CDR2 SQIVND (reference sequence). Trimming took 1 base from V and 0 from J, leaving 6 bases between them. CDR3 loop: CASSIGGSNTGELFF. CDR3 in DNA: TGTGCCAGTAGTATAGGCGGTTCGAACACCGGGGAGCTGTTTTTT.

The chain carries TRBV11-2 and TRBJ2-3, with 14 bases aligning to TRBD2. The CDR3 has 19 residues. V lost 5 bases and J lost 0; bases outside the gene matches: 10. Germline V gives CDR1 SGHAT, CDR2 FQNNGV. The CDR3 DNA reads TGTGCCAGCAGCCCGCGTGGACTAGCGGGGGGTACGAGCACAGATACGCAGTATTTT. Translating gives CASSPRGLAGGTSTDTQYF.

In nucleotides, the CDR3 is TGCGCCAGCAGTAATATAAGGACAGACACTGAAGCTTTCTTT. Protein sequence: CASSNIRTDTEAFF. This chain uses TRBV10-2 with TRBJ1-1; the D gene is possibly TRBD1 (6 bases). Trimming removed 5 bases from V and 3 bases from J, with 13 bases in between. Looked up from germline, CDR1 is WSHSY and CDR2 is SAAADI. CDR3 length equals 14 residues.